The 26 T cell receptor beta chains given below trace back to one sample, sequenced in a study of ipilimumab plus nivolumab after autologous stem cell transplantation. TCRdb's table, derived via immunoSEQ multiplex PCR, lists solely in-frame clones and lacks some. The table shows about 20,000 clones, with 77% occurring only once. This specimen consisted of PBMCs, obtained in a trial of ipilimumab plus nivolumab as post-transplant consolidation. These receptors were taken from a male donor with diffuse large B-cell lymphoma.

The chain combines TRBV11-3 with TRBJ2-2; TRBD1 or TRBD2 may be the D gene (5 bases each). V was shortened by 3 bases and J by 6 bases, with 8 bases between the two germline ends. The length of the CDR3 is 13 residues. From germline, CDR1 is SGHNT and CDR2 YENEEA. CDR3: CASSLTGPGELFF. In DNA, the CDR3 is TGTGCCAGCAGCTTGACGGGACCCGGGGAGCTGTTTTTT.

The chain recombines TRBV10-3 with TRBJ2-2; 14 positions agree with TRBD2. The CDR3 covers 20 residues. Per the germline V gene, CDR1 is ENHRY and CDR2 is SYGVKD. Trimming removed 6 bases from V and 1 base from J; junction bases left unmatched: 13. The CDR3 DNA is TGTGCCATCAGGGTGGCACCGGGACTAGCGGGGGCCCTGAACACCGGGGAGCTGTTTTTT. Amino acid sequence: CAIRVAPGLAGALNTGELFF.

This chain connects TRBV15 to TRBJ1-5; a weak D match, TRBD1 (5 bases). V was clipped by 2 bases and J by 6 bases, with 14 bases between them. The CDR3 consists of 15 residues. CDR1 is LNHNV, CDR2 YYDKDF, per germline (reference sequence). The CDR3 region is CATSRRQSVGQPQHF. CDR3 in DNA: TGTGCCACCAGCAGACGACAGAGTGTCGGTCAGCCCCAGCATTTT.

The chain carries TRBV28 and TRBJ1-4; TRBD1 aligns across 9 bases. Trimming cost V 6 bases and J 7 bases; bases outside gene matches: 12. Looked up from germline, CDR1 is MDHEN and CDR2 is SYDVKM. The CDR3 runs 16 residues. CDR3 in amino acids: CASRSGPGTGLEKLFF. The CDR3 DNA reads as TGTGCCAGCAGGTCTGGCCCCGGGACAGGGCTTGAAAAACTGTTTTTT.

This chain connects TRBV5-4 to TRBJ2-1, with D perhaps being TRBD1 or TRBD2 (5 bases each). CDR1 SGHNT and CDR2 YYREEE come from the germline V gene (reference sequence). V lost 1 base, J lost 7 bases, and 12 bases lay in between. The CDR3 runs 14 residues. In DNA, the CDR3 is TGTGCCAGCAGCTTGACAGGCCGGAGGAATGAGCAGTTCTTC. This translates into CASSLTGRRNEQFF.

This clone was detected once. The CDR3 here is CASSYGAYTEAFF. As DNA, the CDR3 is TGTGCCAGCAGTTATGGAGCGTACACTGAAGCTTTCTTT. V and J are TRBV6-5 and TRBJ1-1; D remains unclear. The CDR3 extends over 13 amino acids. Germline loops: CDR1 MNHEY, CDR2 SVGAGI. V lost 3 bases and J 3 bases, leaving 8 bases between the germline ends.

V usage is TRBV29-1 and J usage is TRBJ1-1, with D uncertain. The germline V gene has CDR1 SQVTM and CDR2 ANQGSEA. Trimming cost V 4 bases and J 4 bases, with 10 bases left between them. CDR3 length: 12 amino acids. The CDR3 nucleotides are TGCAGCGTTGTAAGGGATGCCACTGAAGCTTTCTTT. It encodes CSVVRDATEAFF.

CDR3 coding DNA: TGTGCCAGCAGGGGGGGCTACCTTAGCACAGATACGCAGTATTTT. It codes for CASRGGYLSTDTQYF. This sequence joins TRBV6-6 and TRBJ2-3; D is tentatively TRBD1 or TRBD2 (6 bases each). The CDR3 is 15 residues long. Trimming took 6 bases from V and 0 from J, leaving 13 bases between them. Looked up from germline, CDR1 is MNHNY and CDR2 is SVGAGI (reference sequence).

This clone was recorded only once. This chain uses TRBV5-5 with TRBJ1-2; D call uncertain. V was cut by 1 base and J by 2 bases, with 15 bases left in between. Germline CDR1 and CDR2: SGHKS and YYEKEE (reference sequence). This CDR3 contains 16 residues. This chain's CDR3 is CASSLLWNGVNYGYTF. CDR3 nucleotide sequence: TGTGCCAGCAGCTTGTTATGGAACGGAGTCAACTATGGCTACACCTTC.

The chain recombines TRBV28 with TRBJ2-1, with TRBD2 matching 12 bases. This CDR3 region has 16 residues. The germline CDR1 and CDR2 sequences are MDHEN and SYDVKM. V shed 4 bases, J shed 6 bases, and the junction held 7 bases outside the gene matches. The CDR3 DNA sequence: TGTGCCAGCAGTTCGAAAGGACTAGCGGGATCCAATGAGCAGTTCTTC. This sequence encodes CASSSKGLAGSNEQFF.

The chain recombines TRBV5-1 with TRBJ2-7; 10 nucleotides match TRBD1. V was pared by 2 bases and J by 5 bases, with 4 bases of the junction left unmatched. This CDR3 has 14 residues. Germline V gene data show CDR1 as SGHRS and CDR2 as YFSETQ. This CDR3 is CASSFGTGANEQYF. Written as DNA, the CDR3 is TGCGCCAGCAGCTTTGGGACAGGGGCCAACGAGCAGTACTTC.

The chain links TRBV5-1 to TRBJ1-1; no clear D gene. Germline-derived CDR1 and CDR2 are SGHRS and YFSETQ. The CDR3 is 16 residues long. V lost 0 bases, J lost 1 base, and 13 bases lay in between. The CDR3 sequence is CASSLGFPQENTEAFF. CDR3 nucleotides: TGCGCCAGCAGCTTGGGATTTCCGCAGGAGAACACTGAAGCTTTCTTT.

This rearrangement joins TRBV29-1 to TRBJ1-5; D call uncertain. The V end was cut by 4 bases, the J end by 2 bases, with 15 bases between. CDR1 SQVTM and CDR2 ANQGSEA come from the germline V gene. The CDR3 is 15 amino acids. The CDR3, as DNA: TGCAGCGTTGGTTTCGGGAGTGGGGGCAATCAGCCCCAGCATTTT. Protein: CSVGFGSGGNQPQHF.

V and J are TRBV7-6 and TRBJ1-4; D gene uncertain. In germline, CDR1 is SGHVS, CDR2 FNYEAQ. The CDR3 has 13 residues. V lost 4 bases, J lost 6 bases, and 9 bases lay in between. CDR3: CASSSWTDEKLFF. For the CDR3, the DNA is TGTGCCAGCAGCTCCTGGACCGATGAAAAACTGTTTTTT.

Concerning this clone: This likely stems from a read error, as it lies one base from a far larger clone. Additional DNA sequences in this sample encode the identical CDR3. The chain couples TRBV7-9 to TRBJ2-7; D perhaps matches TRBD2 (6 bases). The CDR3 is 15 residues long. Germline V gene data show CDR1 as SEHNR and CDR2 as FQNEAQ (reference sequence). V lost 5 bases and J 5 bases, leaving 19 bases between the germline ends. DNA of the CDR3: TGTGCCAGCAGCCAAGGGGACCGCTCGGGGGACGAGCAGTACTTC. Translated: CASSQGDRSGDEQYF. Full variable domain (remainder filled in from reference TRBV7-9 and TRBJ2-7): DTGVSQNPRHKITKRGQNVTFRCDPISEHNRLYWYRQTLGQGPEFLTYFQNEAQLEKSRLLSDRFSAERPKGSFSTLEIQRTEQGDSAMYLCASSQGDRSGDEQYFGPGTRLTVT.

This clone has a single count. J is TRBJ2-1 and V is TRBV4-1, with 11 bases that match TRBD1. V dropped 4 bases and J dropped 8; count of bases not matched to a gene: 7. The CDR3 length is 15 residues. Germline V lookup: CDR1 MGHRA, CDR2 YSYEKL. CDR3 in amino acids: CASSRRTGGGDEQFF. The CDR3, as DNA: TGCGCCAGCAGCCGGAGGACAGGGGGCGGCGATGAGCAGTTCTTC.

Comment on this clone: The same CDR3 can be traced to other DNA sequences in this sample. The CDR3 DNA sequence: TGTGCCAGCAGTTTATCAACAGGGGGCCAGGGGCAGCCCCAGCATTTT. Translation: CASSLSTGGQGQPQHF. The chain links TRBV7-6 to TRBJ1-5; TRBD1 agrees at 9 bases. Germline trimming cut 6 bases from V and 7 bases from J; bases unmatched to any gene: 13. The CDR3 has 16 amino acids. From germline, CDR1 is SGHVS and CDR2 FNYEAQ.

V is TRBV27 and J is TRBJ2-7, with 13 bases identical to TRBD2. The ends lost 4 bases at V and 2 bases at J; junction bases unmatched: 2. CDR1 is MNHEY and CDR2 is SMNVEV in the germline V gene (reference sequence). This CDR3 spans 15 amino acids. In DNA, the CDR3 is TGTGCCAGCAGTTCCGGACTAGCGGGGGCCTACGAGCAGTACTTC. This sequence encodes CASSSGLAGAYEQYF.

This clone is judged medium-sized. This chain's CDR3 is CASSLLQSGYNEQFF. The CDR3 DNA reads as TGTGCCAGCAGCTTATTGCAGTCAGGCTACAATGAGCAGTTCTTC. The J gene is TRBJ2-1, the V gene TRBV13; D uncertain. CDR1 and CDR2 (germline): PRHDT, FYEKMQ (reference sequence). The CDR3 is 15 amino acids. The V end lost 2 bases, the J end lost 3 bases, and 11 bases lay between the germline ends.

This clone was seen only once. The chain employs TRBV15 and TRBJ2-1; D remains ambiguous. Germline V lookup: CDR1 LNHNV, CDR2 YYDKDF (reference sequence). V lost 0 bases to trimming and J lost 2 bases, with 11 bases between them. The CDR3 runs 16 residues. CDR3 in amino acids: CATSRDPLTTYNEQFF. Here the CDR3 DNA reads TGTGCCACCAGCAGAGATCCCTTAACGACCTACAATGAGCAGTTCTTC.

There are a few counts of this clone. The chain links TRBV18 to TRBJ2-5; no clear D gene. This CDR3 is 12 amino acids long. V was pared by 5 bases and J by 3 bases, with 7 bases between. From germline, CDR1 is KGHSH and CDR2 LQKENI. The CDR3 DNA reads TGTGCCAGCTCATCTTCCGAAGAGACCCAGTACTTC. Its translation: CASSSSEETQYF.

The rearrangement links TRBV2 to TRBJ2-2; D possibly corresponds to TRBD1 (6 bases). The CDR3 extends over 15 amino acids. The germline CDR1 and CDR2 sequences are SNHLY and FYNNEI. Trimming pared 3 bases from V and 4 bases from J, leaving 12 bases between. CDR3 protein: CASSDRGRGTGELFF. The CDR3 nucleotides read TGTGCCAGCAGTGACAGGGGCAGAGGCACCGGGGAGCTGTTTTTT.

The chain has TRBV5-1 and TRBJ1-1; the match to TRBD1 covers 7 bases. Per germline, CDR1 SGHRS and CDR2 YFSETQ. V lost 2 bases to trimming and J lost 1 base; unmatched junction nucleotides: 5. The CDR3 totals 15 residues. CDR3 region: CASSFTGEGNTEAFF. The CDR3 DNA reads TGCGCCAGCAGCTTTACAGGGGAGGGGAACACTGAAGCTTTCTTT.

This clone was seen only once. The CDR3 sequence is CASSQGLGNSPLHF. The CDR3 DNA reads as TGTGCCAGCAGTCAGGGGTTGGGTAATTCACCCCTCCACTTT. This chain uses TRBV6-5 with TRBJ1-6; possible D gene TRBD1, 6 bases. Germline assignment: CDR1 MNHEY and CDR2 SVGAGI. The V end lost 5 bases, the J end lost 6 bases, and 11 bases lay between the germline ends. The length of the CDR3 is 14 residues.

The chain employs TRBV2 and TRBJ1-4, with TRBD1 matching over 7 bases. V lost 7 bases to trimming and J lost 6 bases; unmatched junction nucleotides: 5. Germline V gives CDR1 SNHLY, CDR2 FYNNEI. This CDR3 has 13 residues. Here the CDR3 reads CASKTGYDEKLFF. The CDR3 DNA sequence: TGTGCCAGCAAGACAGGGTATGATGAAAAACTGTTTTTT. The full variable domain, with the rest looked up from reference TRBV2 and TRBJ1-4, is EPEVTQTPSHQVTQMGQEVILRCVPISNHLYFYWYRQILGQKVEFLVSFYNNEISEKSEIFDDQFSVERPDGSNFTLKIRSTKLEDSAMYFCASKTGYDEKLFFGSGTQLSVL.

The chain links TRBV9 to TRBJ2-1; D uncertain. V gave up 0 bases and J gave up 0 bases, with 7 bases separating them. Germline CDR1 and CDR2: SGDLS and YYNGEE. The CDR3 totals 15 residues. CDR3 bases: TGTGCCAGCAGCGTAGAGTACAGCTCCTACAATGAGCAGTTCTTC. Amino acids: CASSVEYSSYNEQFF.